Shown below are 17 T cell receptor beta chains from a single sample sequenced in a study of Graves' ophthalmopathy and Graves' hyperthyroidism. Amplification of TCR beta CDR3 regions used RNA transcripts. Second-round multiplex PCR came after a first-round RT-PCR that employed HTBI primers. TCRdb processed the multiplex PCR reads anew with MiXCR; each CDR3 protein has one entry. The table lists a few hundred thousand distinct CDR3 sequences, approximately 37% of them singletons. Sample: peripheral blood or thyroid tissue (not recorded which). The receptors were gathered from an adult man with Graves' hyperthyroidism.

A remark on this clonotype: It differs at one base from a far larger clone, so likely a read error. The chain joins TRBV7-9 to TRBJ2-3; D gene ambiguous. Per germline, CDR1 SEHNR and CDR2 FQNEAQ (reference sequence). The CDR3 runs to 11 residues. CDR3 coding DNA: TGTGCCGGCAGCTTAGGGGATACGCAGTATTTT. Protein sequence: CAGSLGDTQYF. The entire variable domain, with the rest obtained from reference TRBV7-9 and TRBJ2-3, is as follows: DTGVSQNPRHKITKRGQNVTFRCDPISEHNRLYWYRQTLGQGPEFLTYFQNEAQLEKSRLLSDRFSAERPKGSFSTLEIQRTEQGDSAMYLCAGSLGDTQYFGPGTRLTVL.

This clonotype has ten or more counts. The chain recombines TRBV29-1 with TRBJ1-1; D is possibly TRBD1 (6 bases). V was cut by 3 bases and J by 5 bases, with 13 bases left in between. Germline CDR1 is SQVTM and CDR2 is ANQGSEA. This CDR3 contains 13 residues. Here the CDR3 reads CSVDLGGGTEAFF. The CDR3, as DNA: TGCAGCGTTGACCTAGGGGGAGGGACTGAAGCTTTCTTT.

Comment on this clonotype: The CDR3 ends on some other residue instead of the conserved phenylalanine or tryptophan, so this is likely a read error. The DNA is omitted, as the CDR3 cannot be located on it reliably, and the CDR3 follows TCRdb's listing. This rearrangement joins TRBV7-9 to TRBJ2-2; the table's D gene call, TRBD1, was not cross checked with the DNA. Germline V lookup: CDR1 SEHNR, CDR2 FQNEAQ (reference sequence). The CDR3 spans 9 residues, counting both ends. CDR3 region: CASSSRTAI.

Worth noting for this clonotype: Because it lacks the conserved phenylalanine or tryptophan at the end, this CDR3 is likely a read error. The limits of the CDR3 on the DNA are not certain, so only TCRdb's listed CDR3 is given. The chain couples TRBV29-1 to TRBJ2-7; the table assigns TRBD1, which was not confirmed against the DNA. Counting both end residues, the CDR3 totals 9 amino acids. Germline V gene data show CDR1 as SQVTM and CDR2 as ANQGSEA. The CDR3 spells CSVGDPRDR.

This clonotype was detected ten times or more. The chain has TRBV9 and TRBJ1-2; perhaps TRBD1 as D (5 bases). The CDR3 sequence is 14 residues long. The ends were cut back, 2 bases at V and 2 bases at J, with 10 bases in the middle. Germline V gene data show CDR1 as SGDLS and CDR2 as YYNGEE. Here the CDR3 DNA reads TGTGCCAGCAGCGTGTGGGAGGGGAACTATGGCTACACCTTC. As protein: CASSVWEGNYGYTF.

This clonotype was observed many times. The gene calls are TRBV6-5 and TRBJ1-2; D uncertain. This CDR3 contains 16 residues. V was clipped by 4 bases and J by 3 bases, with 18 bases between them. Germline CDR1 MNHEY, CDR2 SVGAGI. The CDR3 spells CASSWGRGFSDYGYTF. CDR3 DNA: TGTGCCAGCAGTTGGGGTAGAGGGTTTTCGGACTATGGCTACACCTTC.

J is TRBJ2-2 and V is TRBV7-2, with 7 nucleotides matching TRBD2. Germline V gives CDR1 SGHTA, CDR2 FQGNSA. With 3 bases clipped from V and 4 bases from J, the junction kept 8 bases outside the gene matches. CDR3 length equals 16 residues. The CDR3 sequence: CASSLKGGVSTGELFF. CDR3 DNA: TGTGCCAGCAGCTTGAAGGGAGGGGTGAGCACCGGGGAGCTGTTTTTT.

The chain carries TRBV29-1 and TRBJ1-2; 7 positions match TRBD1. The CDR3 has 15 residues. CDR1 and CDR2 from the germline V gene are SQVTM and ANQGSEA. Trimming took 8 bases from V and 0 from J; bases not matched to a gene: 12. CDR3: CSSPSTGQANYGYTF. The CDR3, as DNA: TGCAGCAGTCCCTCGACAGGGCAAGCTAACTATGGCTACACCTTC.

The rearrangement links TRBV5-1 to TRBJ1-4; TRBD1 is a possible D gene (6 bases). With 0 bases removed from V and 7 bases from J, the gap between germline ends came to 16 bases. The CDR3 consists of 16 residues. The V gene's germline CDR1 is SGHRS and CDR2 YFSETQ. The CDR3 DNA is TGCGCCAGCAGCTTGGGCCCCTTGGACAGACTTGAAAAACTGTTTTTT. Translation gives CASSLGPLDRLEKLFF. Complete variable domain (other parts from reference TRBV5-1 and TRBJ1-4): KAGVTQTPRYLIKTRGQQVTLSCSPISGHRSVSWYQQTPGQGLQFLFEYFSETQRNKGNFPGRFSGRQFSNSRSEMNVSTLELGDSALYLCASSLGPLDRLEKLFFGSGTQLSVL.

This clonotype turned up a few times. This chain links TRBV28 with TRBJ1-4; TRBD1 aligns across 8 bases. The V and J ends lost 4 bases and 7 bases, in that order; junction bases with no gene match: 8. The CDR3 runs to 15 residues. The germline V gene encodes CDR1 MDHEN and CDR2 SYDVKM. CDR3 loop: CASSSPGTGAEKLFF. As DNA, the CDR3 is TGTGCCAGCAGTTCTCCCGGGACAGGAGCTGAAAAACTGTTTTTT.

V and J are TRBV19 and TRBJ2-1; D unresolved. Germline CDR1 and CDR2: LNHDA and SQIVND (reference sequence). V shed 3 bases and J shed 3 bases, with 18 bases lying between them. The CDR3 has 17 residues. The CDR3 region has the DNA TGTGCCAGTAGTATGGTGACTGGCCTCGCACTCTACAATGAGCAGTTCTTC. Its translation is CASSMVTGLALYNEQFF.

This CDR3 is CSARKTGTGANVLTF. The CDR3 DNA is TGCAGTGCTAGAAAGACCGGGACAGGGGCCAACGTCCTGACTTTC. The V gene is TRBV20-1, the J gene TRBJ2-6; a weak D match, TRBD1 (6 bases). The V end was cut by 2 bases, the J end by 4 bases, with 12 bases between. The CDR3 spans 15 residues. The germline V gene has CDR1 DFQATT and CDR2 SNEGSKA (reference sequence).

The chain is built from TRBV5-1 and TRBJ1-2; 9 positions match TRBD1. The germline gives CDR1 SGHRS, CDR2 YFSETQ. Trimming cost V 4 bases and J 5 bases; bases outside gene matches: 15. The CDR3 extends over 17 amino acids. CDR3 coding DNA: TGCGCCAGCAGCCCCGGGACAGGGTTCCTCCTCTGGTATGGCTACACCTTC. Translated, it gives CASSPGTGFLLWYGYTF.

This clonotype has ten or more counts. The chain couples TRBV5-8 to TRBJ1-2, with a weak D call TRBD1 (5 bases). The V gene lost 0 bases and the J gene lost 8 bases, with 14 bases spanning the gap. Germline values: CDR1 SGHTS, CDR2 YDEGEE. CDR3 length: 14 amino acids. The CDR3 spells CASSLGAGLYGYTF. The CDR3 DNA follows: TGTGCCAGCAGCTTGGGGGCAGGGCTTTACGGCTACACCTTC.

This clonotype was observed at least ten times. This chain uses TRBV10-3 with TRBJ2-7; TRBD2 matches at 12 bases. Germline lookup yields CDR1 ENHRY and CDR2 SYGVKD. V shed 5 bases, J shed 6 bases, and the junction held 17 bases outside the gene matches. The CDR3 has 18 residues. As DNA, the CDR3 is TGTGCCATCAGTCGGGGACTAGCGGGCTTGACGGTACCCAGCGAGCAGTACTTC. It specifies CAISRGLAGLTVPSEQYF.

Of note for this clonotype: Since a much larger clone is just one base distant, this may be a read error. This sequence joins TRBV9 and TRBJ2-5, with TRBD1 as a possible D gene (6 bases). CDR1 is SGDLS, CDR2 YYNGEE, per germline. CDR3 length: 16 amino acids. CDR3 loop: CVSSVWAQQGSETQYF. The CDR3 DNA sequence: TGTGTCAGCAGCGTATGGGCCCAGCAGGGGTCCGAGACCCAGTACTTC.

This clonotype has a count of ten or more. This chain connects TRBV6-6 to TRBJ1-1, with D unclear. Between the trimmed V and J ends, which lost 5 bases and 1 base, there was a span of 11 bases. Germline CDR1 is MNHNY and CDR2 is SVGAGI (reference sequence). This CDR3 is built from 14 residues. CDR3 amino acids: CASSETRRNTEAFF. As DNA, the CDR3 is TGTGCCAGCAGTGAAACCCGTAGGAACACTGAAGCTTTCTTT.